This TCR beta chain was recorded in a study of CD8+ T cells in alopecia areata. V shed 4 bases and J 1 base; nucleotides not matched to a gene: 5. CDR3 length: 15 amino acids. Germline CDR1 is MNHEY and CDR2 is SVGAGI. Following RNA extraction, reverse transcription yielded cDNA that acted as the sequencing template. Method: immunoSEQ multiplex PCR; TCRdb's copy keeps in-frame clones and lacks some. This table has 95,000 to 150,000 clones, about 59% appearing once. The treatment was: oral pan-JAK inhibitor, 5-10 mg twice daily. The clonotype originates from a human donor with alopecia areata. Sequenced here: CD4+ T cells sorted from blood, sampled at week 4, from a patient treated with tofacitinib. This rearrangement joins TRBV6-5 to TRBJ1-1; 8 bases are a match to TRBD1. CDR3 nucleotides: TGTGCCAGCAGTTCACCCGGGACAGGGAACACTGAAGCTTTCTTT. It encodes CASSSPGTGNTEAFF.